Included here is one TCR beta chain sequence, with context. This clone is labeled hyperexpanded (1% or more). The antigen it binds to is not known. As a mouse receptor, it takes its gene names and germline sequences from the mouse. The CDR3 is cut off 1 residue early in the read; its end comes from the germline J gene. This entry is derived from a study of tissue T cells after allogeneic stem cell transplantation (dated by TCRdb to 2021 to 2024). General notes on the study: The study profiled TCR beta repertoires across many tissues from research autopsies of patients with and without GVHD, plus mouse models of GVHD. The human arm was conducted as a prospective observational study, and neither blinding nor randomization was performed.

The sample's time point label, in plain terms: mouse harvest day 14 after allogeneic transplant. Each mouse graft, delivered by tail vein injection, combined 10^6 splenic CD5+ T cells with 10^7 T-cell-depleted bone marrow cells. GVHD in mice was modeled with a major MHC-mismatch B6 (H2b) into BALB/c (H2d) model, and tissues were profiled at day 7 or 14. Mouse tissues and retro-orbital blood were harvested on day 7 or 14 post-transplant using separate sterile tools per animal; livers were flushed beforehand. Before genomic DNA isolation with the DNeasy Blood & Tissue Kit, mouse tissues were minced with razor blades in buffered saline. Overall study outcomes, separate from this receptor: The patient cohort was small and clinically heterogeneous, and sampling depth was acknowledged as a limitation. Which tissue TCRs were alloreactive or antigen-specific was not determined in the study, and some clones might have been persisting host cells. In both patients and mice, T cells from blood and spleen covered only a limited part of the TCR repertoire found in tissues. Within patients, how anatomically similar tissues were was a major factor shaping TCR repertoire composition, regardless of disease or transplant status. Few T cell clones were found to be shared across patients, but shared repertoire signatures across patients were revealed in a tissue-specific fashion by motif-based clustering.

Receptor libraries were prepared by the immunoSEQ multiplex PCR assay. Adaptive Biotechnologies performed TCRbeta CDR3 sequencing at survey depth and reported CDR3 sequences, V/J genes, productive frequency, and template counts. TCR beta CDR3 regions were amplified from genomic DNA instead of RNA. Turning to the authors' computational methods: Jensen-Shannon divergence was used to quantify pairwise repertoire overlap between tissues, with a value of 1 indicating complete divergence and a value of 0 indicating identical repertoires. Tissues were grouped by single-linkage agglomerative hierarchical clustering of pairwise JSD values, and the clustering results were shown as dendrograms. GLIPH2 was run on all patient samples with simulation_depth 1000, kmer_min_depth 3 and cdr3_length_cutoff 8, and groups with more than two unique CDR3s were retained. A standardized tissue-overlap score was calculated by extrapolating Jaccard GLIPH-group overlap across patients to a standard repertoire size of 1000 clones. To look at how diversity was associated with clinical or experimental variables, linear mixed-effect models were used, with tissue treated as a fixed effect and individual treated as a random effect. The immuneACCESS repertoire file appears here via TCRdb, limited to in-frame rearrangements. These files lack a portion of the clones; in checked studies, under half of the deficit traces to unresolved V genes, and the cause of the others is not known. V, J and clone size reflect that table, while D and trimming were determined from the DNA. This sample lists roughly 4,000 clones; around 46% were detected once. The top ten clonotypes cover 28% of the sample.

The CDR3 runs 15 amino acids, cysteine and phenylalanine included. Part of the CDR3 DNA is given, 42 bases translated from base 1. V is clipped by 3 bases and J by 0 bases, and the sequence between their germline boundaries is 10 bases long. Reading the germline V gene gives CDR1 NNHDY and CDR2 SYVADS. The receptor chain draws on TRBV13-3 and TRBJ1-3; a tentative D call is TRBD1 (5 bases match). The sample taken for sequencing was gut tissue. This clonotype was obtained from a female BALB/c mouse given C57BL/6 T cells with graft-versus-host disease after an allogeneic hematopoietic cell transplant. Here the CDR3 is given as CASSGGSHSGNTLYF. The sequenced CDR3 bases are TGTGCCAGCAGTGGGGGGTCCCATTCTGGAAATACGCTCTAT.